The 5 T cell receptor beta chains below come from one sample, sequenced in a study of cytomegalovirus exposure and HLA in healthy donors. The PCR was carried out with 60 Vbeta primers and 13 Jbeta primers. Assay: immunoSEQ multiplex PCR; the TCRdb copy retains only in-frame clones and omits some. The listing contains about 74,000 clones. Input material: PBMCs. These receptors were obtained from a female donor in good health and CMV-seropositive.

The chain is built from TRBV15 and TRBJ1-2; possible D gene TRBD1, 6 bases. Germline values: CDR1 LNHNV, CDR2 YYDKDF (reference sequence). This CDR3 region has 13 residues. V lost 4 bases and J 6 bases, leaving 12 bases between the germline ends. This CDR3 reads CATSTDSVHGYTF. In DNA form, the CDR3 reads TGTGCCACCAGCACGGACAGCGTGCATGGCTACACCTTC.

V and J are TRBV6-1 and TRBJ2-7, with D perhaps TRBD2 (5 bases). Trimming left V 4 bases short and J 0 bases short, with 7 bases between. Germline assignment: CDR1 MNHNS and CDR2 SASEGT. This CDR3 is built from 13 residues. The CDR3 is CASSVGVSYEQYF. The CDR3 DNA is TGTGCCAGCAGTGTGGGAGTCTCCTACGAGCAGTACTTC.

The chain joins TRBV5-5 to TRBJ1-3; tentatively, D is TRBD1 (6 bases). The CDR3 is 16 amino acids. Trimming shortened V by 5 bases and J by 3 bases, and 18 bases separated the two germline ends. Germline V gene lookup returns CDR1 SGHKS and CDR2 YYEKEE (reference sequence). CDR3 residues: CASRSQTGFNGNTIYF. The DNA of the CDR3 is TGTGCCAGCAGATCGCAGACAGGCTTTAATGGAAACACCATATATTTT.

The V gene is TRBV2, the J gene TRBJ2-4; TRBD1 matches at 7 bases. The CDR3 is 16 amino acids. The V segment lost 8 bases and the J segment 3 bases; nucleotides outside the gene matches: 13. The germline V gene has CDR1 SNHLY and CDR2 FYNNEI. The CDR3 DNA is TGTGCCAGCGATCCCGGACAGGTCGGTGGCAAAAACATTCAGTACTTC. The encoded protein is CASDPGQVGGKNIQYF.

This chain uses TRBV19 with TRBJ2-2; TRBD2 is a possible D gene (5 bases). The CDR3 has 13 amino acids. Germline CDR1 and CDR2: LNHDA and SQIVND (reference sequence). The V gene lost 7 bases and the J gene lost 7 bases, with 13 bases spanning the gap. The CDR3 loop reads CASMRSGVGELFF. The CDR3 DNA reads TGTGCCAGTATGAGGTCCGGGGTCGGGGAGCTGTTTTTT.